The TCR beta chain under discussion was sequenced for a study of blood T cell repertoires in COVID-19. Overall study: The origin of the acute and convalescent COVID-19 samples was the United States, Italy and Spain. PBMCs, B-cell-depleted T cells, or T cells provided the cDNA or gDNA that made up the material.

This clone appeared a few times. In the study's own analysis: Nucleated cell number was recorded as an estimate derived from reference gene primer amplification. Method: immunoSEQ multiplex PCR; TCRdb's copy keeps in-frame clones and lacks some. Clonal size and the V and J genes are those of that table, whereas D and trimming came from the DNA. The top ten hold roughly 20% of the sample, which has approximately 130,000 clones, roughly 71% seen once. Input material: peripheral blood. The receptor was isolated from a man older than 75 with acute or convalescent COVID-19.

In DNA form, the CDR3 reads TGTGCCAGCACCGTTACAAACACCGGGGAGCTGTTTTTT. It yields the protein CASTVTNTGELFF. This chain links TRBV28 with TRBJ2-2; D gene uncertain. Germline V CDR1 and CDR2: MDHEN, SYDVKM. V was clipped by 7 bases and J by 2 bases, with 8 bases between them. The CDR3 consists of 13 residues.